These 10 T cell receptor beta chains came from one sample sequenced in a study of cytomegalovirus exposure and HLA in healthy donors. Sequenced by immunoSEQ multiplex PCR; TCRdb stores in-frame clones only, minus some. The sample records 250,000 to 350,000 clones, around 87% being singletons. The sample comprised PBMCs. These TCRs come from a woman aged 25-40 years in good health and CMV-seropositive.

This clone was counted a few times. The chain carries TRBV18 and TRBJ2-5; D not certain. V was clipped by 2 bases and J by 5 bases, with 9 bases between them. The CDR3 is 13 amino acids. Germline V lookup: CDR1 KGHSH, CDR2 LQKENI. The CDR3 sequence: CASSPVISETQYF. The CDR3 DNA reads as TGTGCCAGCTCACCAGTCATCTCGGAGACCCAGTACTTC.

The chain combines TRBV9 with TRBJ2-2; D is ambiguous. The CDR3 is 16 amino acids. V was clipped by 3 bases and J by 3 bases, with 15 bases between them. Germline CDR1 SGDLS, CDR2 YYNGEE. DNA for the CDR3: TGTGCCAGCAGCGAGCCGAACATGGGGTACACCGGGGAGCTGTTTTTT. It yields the protein CASSEPNMGYTGELFF.

The chain uses TRBV19 and TRBJ2-3; no reliable D call. V was trimmed by 5 bases and J by 3 bases, leaving 3 bases between them. The CDR3 contains 11 residues. Germline V gives CDR1 LNHDA, CDR2 SQIVND (reference sequence). The CDR3 DNA is TGTGCCAGTAGTTATACAGATACGCAGTATTTT. Translated, it gives CASSYTDTQYF.

This clone was seen a handful of times. The chain is built from TRBV7-6 and TRBJ2-7; the D is unclear. V was shortened by 5 bases and J by 3 bases, with 14 bases between the two germline ends. The CDR3 length is 14 residues. The V gene's germline CDR1 is SGHVS and CDR2 FNYEAQ. The CDR3 spells CASSAASPYYEQYF. The CDR3 coding sequence is TGTGCCAGCAGCGCCGCCTCCCCCTACTACGAGCAGTACTTC.

The chain combines TRBV4-2 with TRBJ2-5; 16 positions match TRBD2. The CDR3 loop spans 17 amino acids. The V gene's germline CDR1 is LGHNA and CDR2 YNFKEQ. Unmatched junction bases numbered 6, after V lost 4 bases and J lost 4 bases. For the CDR3, the DNA is TGTGCCAGCAGCCCCGAGGGACTAGCGGGAGGGGTAGAGACCCAGTACTTC. Translation gives CASSPEGLAGGVETQYF.

This clone appeared once. The rearrangement links TRBV5-6 to TRBJ2-7, with D perhaps TRBD1 (5 bases). This CDR3 is built from 15 residues. Between the trimmed V and J ends, which lost 3 bases and 3 bases, there was a span of 16 bases. Germline V gene data show CDR1 as SGHDT and CDR2 as YYEEEE. The CDR3 spells CASSSRQIPVYEQYF. CDR3 nucleotides: TGTGCCAGCAGCTCACGACAGATCCCCGTCTACGAGCAGTACTTC.

The chain links TRBV19 to TRBJ2-7; D is unresolved. Per the germline V gene, CDR1 is LNHDA and CDR2 is SQIVND (reference sequence). V lost 1 base to trimming and J lost 0 bases, with 7 bases between them. The CDR3 has 14 amino acids. As DNA, the CDR3 is TGTGCCAGTAGTATAGTTTACGACTCCTACGAGCAGTACTTC. Its translation is CASSIVYDSYEQYF. Variable domain in full (rest from reference TRBV19 and TRBJ2-7): DGGITQSPKYLFRKEGQNVTLSCEQNLNHDAMYWYRQDPGQGLRLIYYSQIVNDFQKGDIAEGYSVSREKKESFPLTVTSAQKNPTAFYLCASSIVYDSYEQYFGPGTRLTVT.

This rearrangement joins TRBV5-4 to TRBJ2-7; the match to TRBD1 covers 7 bases. CDR3 length equals 14 residues. Trimming took 0 bases from V and 4 from J; bases not matched to a gene: 4. Germline CDR1 is SGHNT and CDR2 is YYREEE (reference sequence). The CDR3 sequence: CASSLGQGRYEQYF. The CDR3 DNA is TGTGCCAGCAGCTTGGGACAGGGTAGGTACGAGCAGTACTTC.

This clone was counted a few times. This chain connects TRBV10-3 to TRBJ1-1; weak D call: TRBD1 (5 bases). V was trimmed by 4 bases and J by 7 bases, leaving 13 bases between them. Germline CDR1 and CDR2: ENHRY and SYGVKD. This CDR3 has 13 residues. Here the CDR3 DNA reads TGTGCCATCAGTGGAGGGTGGGGCAATGAAGCTTTCTTT. This codes for CAISGGWGNEAFF.

This chain connects TRBV13 to TRBJ2-3, with unresolved D. V was shortened by 5 bases and J by 0 bases, with 15 bases between the two germline ends. The CDR3 is 16 residues long. Germline CDR1 reads PRHDT; CDR2 reads FYEKMQ (reference sequence). The CDR3 sequence is CASSHPSEASTDTQYF. CDR3 sequence (DNA): TGTGCCAGCAGCCACCCATCAGAAGCGAGCACAGATACGCAGTATTTT. Full variable domain (remainder filled in from reference TRBV13 and TRBJ2-3): AAGVIQSPRHLIKEKRETATLKCYPIPRHDTVYWYQQGPGQDPQFLISFYEKMQSDKGSIPDRFSAQQFSDYHSELNMSSLELGDSALYFCASSHPSEASTDTQYFGPGTRLTVL.